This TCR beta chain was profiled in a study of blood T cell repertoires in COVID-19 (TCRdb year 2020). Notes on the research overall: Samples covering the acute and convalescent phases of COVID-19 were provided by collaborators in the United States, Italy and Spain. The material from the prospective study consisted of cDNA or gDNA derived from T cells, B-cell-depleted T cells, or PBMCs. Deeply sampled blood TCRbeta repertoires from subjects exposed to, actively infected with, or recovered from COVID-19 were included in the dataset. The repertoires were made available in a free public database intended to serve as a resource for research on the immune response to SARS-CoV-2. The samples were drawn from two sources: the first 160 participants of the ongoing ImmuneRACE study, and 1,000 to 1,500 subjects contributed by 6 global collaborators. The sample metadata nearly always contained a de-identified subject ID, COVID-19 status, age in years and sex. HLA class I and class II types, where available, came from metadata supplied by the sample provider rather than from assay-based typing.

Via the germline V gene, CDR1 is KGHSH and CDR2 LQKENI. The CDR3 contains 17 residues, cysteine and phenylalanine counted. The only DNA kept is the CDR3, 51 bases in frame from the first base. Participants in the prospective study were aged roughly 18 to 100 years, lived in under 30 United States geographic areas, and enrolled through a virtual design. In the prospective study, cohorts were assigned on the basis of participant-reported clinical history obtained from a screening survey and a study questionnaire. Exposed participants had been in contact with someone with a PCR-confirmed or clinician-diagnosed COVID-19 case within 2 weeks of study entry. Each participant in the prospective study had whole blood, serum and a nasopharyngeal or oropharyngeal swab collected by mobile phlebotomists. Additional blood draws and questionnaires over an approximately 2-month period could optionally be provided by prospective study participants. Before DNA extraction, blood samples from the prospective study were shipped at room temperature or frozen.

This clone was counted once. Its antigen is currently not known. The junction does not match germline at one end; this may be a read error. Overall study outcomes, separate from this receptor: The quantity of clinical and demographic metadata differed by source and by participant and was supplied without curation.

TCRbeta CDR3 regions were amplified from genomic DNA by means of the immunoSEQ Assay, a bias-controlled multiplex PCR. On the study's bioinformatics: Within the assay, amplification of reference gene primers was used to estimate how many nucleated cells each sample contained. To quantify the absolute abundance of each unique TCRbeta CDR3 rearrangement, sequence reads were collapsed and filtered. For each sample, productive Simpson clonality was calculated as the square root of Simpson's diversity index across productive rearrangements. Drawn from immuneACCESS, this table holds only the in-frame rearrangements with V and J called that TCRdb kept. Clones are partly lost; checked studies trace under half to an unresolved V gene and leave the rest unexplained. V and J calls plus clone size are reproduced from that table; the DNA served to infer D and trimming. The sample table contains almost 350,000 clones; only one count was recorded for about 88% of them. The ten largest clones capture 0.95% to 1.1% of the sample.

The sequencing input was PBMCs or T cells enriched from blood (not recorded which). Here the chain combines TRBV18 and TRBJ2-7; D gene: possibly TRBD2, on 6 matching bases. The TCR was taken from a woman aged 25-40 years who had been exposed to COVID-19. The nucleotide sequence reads TGTGCCAGCTCACCCCAATCCTCTCCCGCGGGACCCAACAGCTGTGACTTC. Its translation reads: CASSPQSSPAGPNSCDF. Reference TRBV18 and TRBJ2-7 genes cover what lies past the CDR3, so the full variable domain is NAGVMQNPRHLVRRRGQEARLRCSPMKGHSHVYWYRQLPEEGLKFMVYLQKENIIDESGMPKERFSAEFPKEGPSILRIQQVVRGDSAAYFCASSPQSSPAGPNSCDFGPGTRLTVT.